This entry lists 23 T cell receptor beta chains sequenced from one sample in a study of cytomegalovirus exposure and HLA in healthy donors. PCR primers comprised 60 Vbeta and 13 Jbeta primers. Using immunoSEQ multiplex PCR, the repertoire was profiled, and TCRdb retains in-frame clones only, with some absent. The table includes 110,000 to 150,000 clones, approximately 81% detected once. The sample was PBMCs. The receptors originated from a woman aged 40 to 50 in good health and CMV-seropositive.

CDR3 region: CASSLDGTSGNEQFF. The DNA for the CDR3 is TGTGCCAGCAGCTTAGATGGGACTAGCGGGAATGAGCAGTTCTTC. The rearrangement uses TRBV11-2 and TRBJ2-1, with 12 bases aligning to TRBD2. From germline, CDR1 is SGHAT and CDR2 FQNNGV. The CDR3 consists of 15 residues. Trimming cost V 0 bases and J 7 bases; bases outside gene matches: 1.

In this sample, this clone turned up a few times. The chain joins TRBV6-1 to TRBJ1-6; maybe TRBD1 (6 bases). V lost 2 bases and J lost 7, with 18 bases in between. The CDR3 contains 17 residues. Germline loops: CDR1 MNHNS, CDR2 SASEGT. CDR3 nucleotide sequence: TGTGCCAGCAGTGAAAGGGGGACCGGGACGGCAAATTCACCCCTCCACTTT. Translation gives CASSERGTGTANSPLHF.

V and J are TRBV29-1 and TRBJ2-7; D gene ambiguous. V lost 4 bases, J lost 6 bases, and 16 bases lay in between. The V gene's germline CDR1 is SQVTM and CDR2 ANQGSEA. There are 13 residues in the CDR3. CDR3 nucleotide sequence: TGCAGCGTTGGAAGCCGAGGAGAGGCCGAGCAGTACTTC. It is translated as CSVGSRGEAEQYF.

J is TRBJ2-1 and V is TRBV21-1; the table's D call TRBD2 went unverified against the DNA. TRBV21-1 has pseudogene status. This CDR3 region has 17 residues. In nucleotides, the CDR3 is TGTGCCAGCAGCAAAGAACGGCGACTAGCGGGAAAGCATGAGCAGTTCTTC. Protein: CASSKERRLAGKHEQFF.

This clone was observed once. J is TRBJ2-7 and V is TRBV28; 14 bases line up with TRBD2. This CDR3 has 18 amino acids. The trim removed 7 bases at V and 0 bases at J, leaving 11 bases unmatched. The germline V gene encodes CDR1 MDHEN and CDR2 SYDVKM. Here the CDR3 reads CASIRTSGRFRASYEQYF. CDR3 nucleotide sequence: TGTGCCAGCATCCGGACTAGCGGGAGGTTCAGGGCCTCCTACGAGCAGTACTTC.

The genes are TRBV28 and TRBJ2-5; perhaps TRBD2 as D (5 bases). CDR3 length: 14 amino acids. The germline V gene has CDR1 MDHEN and CDR2 SYDVKM. The V end lost 5 bases, the J end lost 5 bases, and 15 bases lay between the germline ends. In nucleotides, the CDR3 is TGTGCCAGCAGTACTAGTATGTTGGTCGAGACCCAGTACTTC. This codes for CASSTSMLVETQYF. Together with reference TRBV28 and TRBJ2-5, the CDR3 gives the full variable domain: DVKVTQSSRYLVKRTGEKVFLECVQDMDHENMFWYRQDPGLGLRLIYFSYDVKMKEKGDIPEGYSVSREKKERFSLILESASTNQTSMYLCASSTSMLVETQYFGPGTRLLVL.

V is TRBV7-3 and J is TRBJ2-2; D gene unclear. This CDR3 comprises 14 residues. CDR1 SGHTA and CDR2 FQGTGA come from the germline V gene. The V end was cut by 5 bases, the J end by 6 bases, with 13 bases between. CDR3 region: CASSPAGGPGELFF. The CDR3 nucleotides read TGTGCCAGCAGCCCCGCCGGTGGTCCCGGGGAGCTGTTTTTT.

The table lists this clone with a few counts. The J gene is TRBJ2-5, the V gene TRBV7-9; tentative D call: TRBD2 (6 bases). Trimming removed 3 bases from V and 4 bases from J, with 18 bases in between. The V gene's germline CDR1 is SEHNR and CDR2 FQNEAQ (reference sequence). The CDR3 extends over 16 amino acids. The DNA for the CDR3 is TGTGCCAGCAGCTTTGTAACGGGAGAAAGCAGAGAGACCCAGTACTTC. Its protein is CASSFVTGESRETQYF. Complete variable domain (other parts from reference TRBV7-9 and TRBJ2-5): DTGVSQNPRHKITKRGQNVTFRCDPISEHNRLYWYRQTLGQGPEFLTYFQNEAQLEKSRLLSDRFSAERPKGSFSTLEIQRTEQGDSAMYLCASSFVTGESRETQYFGPGTRLLVL.

With respect to this clone: One junction end disagrees with the germline gene, perhaps due to a read error. This rearrangement joins TRBV7-9 to TRBJ2-3, with 7 positions matching TRBD2. CDR1 SEHNR and CDR2 FQNEAQ come from the germline V gene (reference sequence). CDR3 length equals 17 residues. CDR3 nucleotides: TGTTCCAGCAGCTTTTTGGCTAGCGGAGCCTCCACAGATACGCAGTATTTT. Translated: CSSSFLASGASTDTQYF.

This clone appeared a single time. The V call is TRBV4-2, the J call TRBJ1-1; a possible D gene is TRBD1 (5 bases). Germline-derived CDR1 and CDR2 are LGHNA and YNFKEQ. V lost 0 bases, J lost 0 bases, and 5 bases lay in between. The CDR3 is made up of 14 amino acids. The CDR3 loop is CASSQEQVNTEAFF. For the CDR3, the DNA is TGTGCCAGCAGCCAAGAACAGGTGAACACTGAAGCTTTCTTT.

The genes are TRBV4-3 and TRBJ2-1; D unclear. Trimming shortened V by 2 bases and J by 4 bases, and 12 bases separated the two germline ends. Germline loops: CDR1 LGHNA, CDR2 YSLEER. CDR3 length: 15 amino acids. The CDR3 here is CASSQYPQTYNEQFF. In DNA, the CDR3 is TGCGCCAGCAGCCAATACCCCCAAACTTACAATGAGCAGTTCTTC.

The V and J genes are TRBV27 and TRBJ2-5, with D possibly matching TRBD1 (5 bases). Germline V gene data show CDR1 as MNHEY and CDR2 as SMNVEV (reference sequence). Deletions cut 2 bases from V and 1 base from J, with 5 bases between. The length of the CDR3 is 13 residues. The CDR3 region has the DNA TGTGCCAGCAGTTTAGGGGCCCAAGAGACCCAGTACTTC. Translated: CASSLGAQETQYF.

CDR3 in amino acids: CAWSQRTGYQPQHF. CDR3 coding DNA: TGTGCCTGGAGTCAAAGGACAGGGTATCAGCCCCAGCATTTT. The chain links TRBV30 to TRBJ1-5; 8 bases agree with TRBD1. Losses at the gene ends were 2 bases for V and 5 bases for J; bases not matched to a gene: 5. The CDR3 extends over 14 amino acids. Germline V gene lookup returns CDR1 GTSNPN and CDR2 SVGIG (reference sequence).

The chain recombines TRBV18 with TRBJ2-7; the match to TRBD2 covers 9 bases. The CDR3 covers 17 residues. Germline V gene sequence: CDR1 KGHSH, CDR2 LQKENI. With 3 bases clipped from V and 3 bases from J, the junction kept 12 bases outside the gene matches. The CDR3 bases are TGTGCCAGCTCACCCGGGGCTAGCGGGATATACGTCTACGAGCAGTACTTC. Encoded protein: CASSPGASGIYVYEQYF.

CDR3 amino acids: CASSELGGYTF. CDR3 sequence (DNA): TGTGCCAGCAGTGAGCTCGGTGGCTACACCTTC. The V gene is TRBV6-1, the J gene TRBJ1-2; no firm D call. The length of the CDR3 is 11 residues. Germline CDR1 MNHNS, CDR2 SASEGT. The germline V and J ends were trimmed by 3 bases and 7 bases, with 6 bases remaining between them.

About this clone: Other nucleotide sequences from this sample produce the same CDR3. This sequence joins TRBV19 and TRBJ2-7; D gene uncertain. Germline V gene data show CDR1 as LNHDA and CDR2 as SQIVND (reference sequence). The CDR3 totals 11 residues. Trimming removed 4 bases from V and 3 bases from J, with 4 bases in between. CDR3 sequence: CASSNSYEQYF. The CDR3 DNA follows: TGTGCCAGTAGTAACAGCTACGAGCAGTACTTC.

This chain connects TRBV5-1 to TRBJ2-7; tentatively, D is TRBD1 (6 bases). The CDR3 covers 14 residues. Trimming pared 3 bases from V and 1 base from J, leaving 11 bases between. In germline, CDR1 is SGHRS, CDR2 YFSETQ. DNA for the CDR3: TGCGCCAGCAGCTGGGCGGACAGTTCCTACGAGCAGTACTTC. This sequence encodes CASSWADSSYEQYF.

The rearrangement uses TRBV10-2 and TRBJ2-7, with D maybe TRBD2 (6 bases). In germline, CDR1 is WSHSY, CDR2 SAAADI. The CDR3 sequence is 15 residues long. Trimming left V 6 bases short and J 0 bases short, with 15 bases between. The DNA for the CDR3 is TGCGCCAGCAGCTTAGCGGCTGGGGTCTCCTACGAGCAGTACTTC. This sequence encodes CASSLAAGVSYEQYF.

The chain recombines TRBV10-3 with TRBJ2-1; 7 bases align to TRBD2. CDR1 and CDR2 (germline): ENHRY, SYGVKD. V trimming: 9 bases; J trimming: 8 bases; junction bases outside the gene matches: 4. This CDR3 spans 11 amino acids. Written as DNA, the CDR3 is TGTGCCATACTAGCGTCCCATGAGCAGTTCTTC. It is translated as CAILASHEQFF.

This clone was found a few times. CDR3 nucleotide sequence: TGTGCCACCAGCAGAGATCGGAGGACTAGCGGCTCCTACGAGCAGTACTTC. Protein: CATSRDRRTSGSYEQYF. The chain couples TRBV15 to TRBJ2-7; 10 nucleotides match TRBD2. The V gene end was trimmed by 0 bases and the J gene end by 0 bases; junction bases not matched to a gene: 5. CDR1 LNHNV and CDR2 YYDKDF come from the germline V gene (reference sequence). This CDR3 has 17 residues. Based on the CDR3 plus reference TRBV15 and TRBJ2-7, the full variable domain is DAMVIQNPRYQVTQFGKPVTLSCSQTLNHNVMYWYQQKSSQAPKLLFHYYDKDFNNEADTPDNFQSRRPNTSFCFLDIRSPGLGDTAMYLCATSRDRRTSGSYEQYFGPGTRLTVT.

The DNA for the CDR3 is TGTGCCAGCAGTTTACCGGCAGGAACCAGCAATCAGCCCCAGCATTTT. It specifies CASSLPAGTSNQPQHF. J is TRBJ1-5 and V is TRBV28; D is ambiguous. V lost 2 bases and J 1 base, leaving 12 bases between the germline ends. This CDR3 contains 16 residues. Germline V CDR1 and CDR2: MDHEN, SYDVKM.

The V and J genes are TRBV6-5 and TRBJ2-3; perhaps TRBD2 as D (5 bases). V was trimmed by 4 bases and J by 1 base, leaving 9 bases between them. The CDR3 is made up of 14 amino acids. Germline CDR1 reads MNHEY; CDR2 reads SVGAGI. The CDR3, as DNA: TGTGCCAGCAGTTTCCTAGCCGGCACAGATACGCAGTATTTT. It translates to CASSFLAGTDTQYF.

The chain joins TRBV27 to TRBJ2-3; 10 nucleotides align to TRBD2. This CDR3 has 14 residues. The V segment lost 3 bases and the J segment 5 bases; nucleotides outside the gene matches: 2. CDR1 is MNHEY and CDR2 is SMNVEV in the germline V gene (reference sequence). The CDR3 is CASSFVAGGDTQYF. DNA for the CDR3: TGTGCCAGCAGTTTTGTAGCGGGAGGAGATACGCAGTATTTT.